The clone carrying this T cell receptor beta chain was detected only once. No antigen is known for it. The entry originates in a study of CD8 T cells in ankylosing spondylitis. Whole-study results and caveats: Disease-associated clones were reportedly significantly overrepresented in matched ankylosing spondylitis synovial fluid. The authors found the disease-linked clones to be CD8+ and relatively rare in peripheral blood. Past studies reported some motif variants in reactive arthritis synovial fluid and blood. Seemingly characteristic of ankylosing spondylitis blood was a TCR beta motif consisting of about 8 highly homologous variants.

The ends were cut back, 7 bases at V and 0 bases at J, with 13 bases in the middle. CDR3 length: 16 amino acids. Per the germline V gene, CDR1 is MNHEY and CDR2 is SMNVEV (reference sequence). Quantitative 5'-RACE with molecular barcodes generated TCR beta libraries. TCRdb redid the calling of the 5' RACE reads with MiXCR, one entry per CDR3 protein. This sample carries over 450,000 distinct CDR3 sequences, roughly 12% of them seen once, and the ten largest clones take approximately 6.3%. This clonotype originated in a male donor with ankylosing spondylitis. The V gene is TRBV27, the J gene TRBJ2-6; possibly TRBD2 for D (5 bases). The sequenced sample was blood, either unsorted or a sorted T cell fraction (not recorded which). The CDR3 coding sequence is TGTGCCAGCACCCCGAGGGCGAACTCTGGGGCCAACGTCCTGACTTTC. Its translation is CASTPRANSGANVLTF.